Each of the 14 T cell receptor beta chains below was sequenced from the same sample in a study of spatial heterogeneity in lung cancer. Time point: blood at routine non-recurrence follow-up after resection. The study sequenced unsorted whole RNA from tumor, nontumor lung or frozen PBMC. From the 5' RACE reads, TCRdb called clonotypes with MiXCR, one entry per CDR3 protein. Altogether under 30,000 distinct CDR3 sequences are present, roughly 6% being singletons, with the ten largest covering around a fifth. Sequences were derived from PBMCs, sampled at follow-up. Receptors originate from a male donor with early-stage non-small cell lung cancer.

This chain connects TRBV4-3 to TRBJ2-7; unclear D gene. Between the trimmed V and J ends, which lost 0 bases and 6 bases, there was a span of 18 bases. The CDR3 is made up of 16 amino acids. The germline CDR1 and CDR2 sequences are LGHNA and YSLEER. The CDR3 region is CASSQDRTPFLGEQYV. Here the CDR3 DNA reads TGCGCCAGCAGCCAAGATAGGACGCCTTTCCTAGGCGAGCAGTACGTC.

At least ten counts were recorded for this clonotype. The chain carries TRBV4-1 and TRBJ2-1; D unresolved. The germline V gene has CDR1 MGHRA and CDR2 YSYEKL. The CDR3 contains 12 residues. V lost 7 bases and J lost 6, with 10 bases in between. The CDR3 region has the DNA TGCGCCAGCACCTCGGTCGGCAATGAGCAGTTCTTC. Its protein is CASTSVGNEQFF.

The chain couples TRBV20-1 to TRBJ2-1; 13 bases agree with TRBD2. The germline gives CDR1 DFQATT, CDR2 SNEGSKA (reference sequence). The junction had 3 bases not matched to a gene; V was cut back by 6 bases and J by 4 bases. The CDR3 is 14 residues long. The chain's CDR3 is CSATSGRGYNEQFF. CDR3 sequence (DNA): TGCAGTGCCACTAGCGGGAGGGGTTACAATGAGCAGTTCTTC.

This chain links TRBV11-2 with TRBJ2-5, with unresolved D. Germline CDR1 and CDR2: SGHAT and FQNNGV. Trimming removed 7 bases from V and 3 bases from J, with 6 bases in between. The CDR3 spans 11 residues. The CDR3 here is CASKIEETQYF. As DNA, the CDR3 is TGTGCCAGCAAAATAGAAGAGACCCAGTACTTC.

This chain joins TRBV7-2 and TRBJ2-4, with D hard to call. Germline loops: CDR1 SGHTA, CDR2 FQGNSA. The V end lost 1 base, the J end lost 0 bases, and 10 bases lay between the germline ends. The CDR3 has 16 amino acids. The CDR3 region has the DNA TGTGCCAGCAGCTTAGTACAGAACTTAGCCAAAAACATTCAGTACTTC. It is translated as CASSLVQNLAKNIQYF. Supplemented by reference TRBV7-2 and TRBJ2-4, the full variable domain reads GAGVSQSPSNKVTEKGKDVELRCDPISGHTALYWYRQSLGQGLEFLIYFQGNSAPDKSGLPSDRFSAERTGGSVSTLTIQRTQQEDSAVYLCASSLVQNLAKNIQYFGAGTRLSVL.

This clonotype came up a few times. The chain uses TRBV7-9 and TRBJ2-1, with 9 bases identical to TRBD1. V was pared by 3 bases and J by 6 bases, with 9 bases of the junction left unmatched. In germline, CDR1 is SEHNR, CDR2 FQNEAQ (reference sequence). The CDR3 spans 16 residues. This CDR3 reads CASSFISGQGPNEQFF. The DNA of the CDR3 is TGTGCCAGCAGCTTTATATCGGGACAGGGCCCCAATGAGCAGTTCTTC.

This clonotype was seen repeatedly, ten times or more. V and J are TRBV29-1 and TRBJ1-1, with D hard to call. This CDR3 has 12 amino acids. Deletions cut 5 bases from V and 1 base from J, with 8 bases between. Germline CDR1 SQVTM, CDR2 ANQGSEA. This chain's CDR3 is CSVYDGNTEAFF. CDR3 bases: TGCAGCGTTTATGACGGGAACACTGAAGCTTTCTTT.

This clonotype showed up just a few times. The rearrangement uses TRBV18 and TRBJ2-7; no firm D call. The CDR3 spans 12 residues. Germline CDR1 KGHSH, CDR2 LQKENI. Trimming pared 0 bases from V and 0 bases from J, leaving 0 bases between. The CDR3 loop is CASSPPSYEQYF. CDR3 sequence (DNA): TGTGCCAGCTCACCACCCTCCTACGAGCAGTACTTC.

As for this clonotype: This sequence may be a read error, since a much larger clone differs from it by one base. The chain links TRBV10-3 to TRBJ1-1; 9 nucleotides agree with TRBD1. The CDR3 spans 13 residues. CDR1 is ENHRY and CDR2 is SYGVKD in the germline V gene. The CDR3, as DNA: TGTGTCATCAGGGGACAGGGCGAGACTGAAGCTTTCTTT. This translates into CVIRGQGETEAFF.

This clonotype came up many times. This chain joins TRBV18 and TRBJ1-3, with no clear D. The germline V gene encodes CDR1 KGHSH and CDR2 LQKENI. There are 13 residues in the CDR3. Trimming took off 4 bases at V and 4 bases at J, with 8 bases between the two ends. The CDR3 nucleotides are TGTGCCAGCTCACTAGACGCGGGAAACACCATATATTTT. Translation: CASSLDAGNTIYF.

The V gene is TRBV24-1, the J gene TRBJ2-3, with 7 bases fitting TRBD1. The length of the CDR3 is 14 residues. V was pared by 4 bases and J by 4 bases, with 4 bases of the junction left unmatched. The germline V gene encodes CDR1 KGHDR and CDR2 SFDVKD. The CDR3 DNA sequence: TGTGCCACCAGTGACGCCGGGACAGCAGATACGCAGTATTTT. Its translation is CATSDAGTADTQYF.

This clonotype was seen at least ten times. The chain has TRBV19 and TRBJ2-5; D might be TRBD1 (6 bases). This CDR3 is built from 14 residues. Per germline, CDR1 LNHDA and CDR2 SQIVND (reference sequence). The V and J ends lost 5 bases and 4 bases respectively, with 14 bases between them. For the CDR3, the DNA is TGTGCCAGTAGTGTTCGCATGGGGGCAGAGACCCAGTACTTC. Amino acid sequence: CASSVRMGAETQYF. Variable domain in full (rest from reference TRBV19 and TRBJ2-5): DGGITQSPKYLFRKEGQNVTLSCEQNLNHDAMYWYRQDPGQGLRLIYYSQIVNDFQKGDIAEGYSVSREKKESFPLTVTSAQKNPTAFYLCASSVRMGAETQYFGPGTRLLVL.

This rearrangement joins TRBV6-5 to TRBJ1-1; unclear D gene. V lost 4 bases and J 4 bases, leaving 13 bases between the germline ends. Germline loops: CDR1 MNHEY, CDR2 SVGAGI. CDR3 length: 14 residues. The CDR3 coding sequence is TGTGCCAGCAGTTTGGAGGAAGGCCCCACTGAAGCTTTCTTT. It encodes CASSLEEGPTEAFF.

The table lists this clonotype with many counts. The chain is built from TRBV28 and TRBJ1-5, with 9 nucleotides matching TRBD1. V dropped 5 bases and J dropped 2; count of bases not matched to a gene: 7. CDR3 size: 16 residues. Germline CDR1 reads MDHEN; CDR2 reads SYDVKM. DNA for the CDR3: TGTGCCAGCAGTCACGAGAGACAGGGGGGCAATCAGCCCCAGCATTTT. Translated, it gives CASSHERQGGNQPQHF.